The sequence of this TCR beta chain was determined in a study of early T cells in non-severe SARS-CoV-2 infection. Study details: Bulk RNA isolated from unsorted whole blood underwent sequencing; chains were not paired.

Study outcomes and limitations: VDJdb matching, biased toward anti-spike CD8 responses, missed private and CD4 specificities.

Many counts were recorded for this clonotype. Its antigen is undetermined. The V gene lost 6 bases and the J gene lost 1 base, with 6 bases spanning the gap. The CDR3 consists of 11 residues. Germline lookup yields CDR1 SQVTM and CDR2 ANQGSEA. Researchers attached unique molecular identifiers to individual cDNA molecules. TCRdb passed the 5' RACE reads through MiXCR, listing each CDR3 protein once. Of some 80,000 distinct CDR3 sequences detected, roughly an eighth appear once; the ten largest clones hold around 1.5%. The clonotype originates from an adult who was a healthcare worker with PCR-confirmed SARS-CoV-2 infection or an uninfected control (not recorded which). This rearrangement joins TRBV29-1 to TRBJ1-1, with no clear D. The specimen sequenced was whole blood. CDR3 sequence reads: CSVEKNTEAFF. CDR3 coding DNA: TGCAGCGTGGAGAAGAACACTGAAGCTTTCTTT.